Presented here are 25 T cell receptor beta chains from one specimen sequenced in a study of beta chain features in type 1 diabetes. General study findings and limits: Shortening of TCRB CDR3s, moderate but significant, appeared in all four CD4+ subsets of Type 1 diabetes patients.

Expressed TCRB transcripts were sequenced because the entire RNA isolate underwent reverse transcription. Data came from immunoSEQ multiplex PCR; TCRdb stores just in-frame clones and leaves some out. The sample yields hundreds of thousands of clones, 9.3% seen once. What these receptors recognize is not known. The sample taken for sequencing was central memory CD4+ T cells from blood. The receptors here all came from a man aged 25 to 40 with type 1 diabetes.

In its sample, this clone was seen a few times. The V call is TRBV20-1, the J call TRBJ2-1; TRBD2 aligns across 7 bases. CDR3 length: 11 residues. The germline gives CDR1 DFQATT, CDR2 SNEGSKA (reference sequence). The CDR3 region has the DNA TGCAGCACGGAAGCGGGGAATGAGCAGTTCTTC. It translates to CSTEAGNEQFF.

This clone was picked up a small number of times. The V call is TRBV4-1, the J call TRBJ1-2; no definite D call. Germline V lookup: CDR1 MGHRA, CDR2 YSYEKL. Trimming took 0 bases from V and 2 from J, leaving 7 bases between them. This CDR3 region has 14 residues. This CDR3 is CASSQDRRNYGYTF. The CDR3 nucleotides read TGCGCCAGCAGCCAAGATAGGAGGAACTATGGCTACACCTTC.

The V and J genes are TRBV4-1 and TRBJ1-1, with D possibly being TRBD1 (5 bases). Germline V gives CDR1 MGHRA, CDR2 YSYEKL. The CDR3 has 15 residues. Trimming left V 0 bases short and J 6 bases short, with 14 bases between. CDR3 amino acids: CASSQDTQGRPEAFF. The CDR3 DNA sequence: TGCGCCAGCAGCCAAGATACCCAGGGAAGGCCTGAAGCTTTCTTT.

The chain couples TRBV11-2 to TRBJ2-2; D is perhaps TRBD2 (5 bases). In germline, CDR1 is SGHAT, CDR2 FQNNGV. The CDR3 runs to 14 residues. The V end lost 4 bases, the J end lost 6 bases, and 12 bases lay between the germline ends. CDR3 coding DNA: TGTGCCAGCAGCTCTACTAGGGTGGCCGGGGAGCTGTTTTTT. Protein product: CASSSTRVAGELFF.

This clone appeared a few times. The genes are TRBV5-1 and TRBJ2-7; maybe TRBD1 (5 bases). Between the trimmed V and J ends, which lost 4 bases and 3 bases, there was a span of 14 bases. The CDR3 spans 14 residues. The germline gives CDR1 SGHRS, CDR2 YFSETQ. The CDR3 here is CASSPPGHIYEQYF. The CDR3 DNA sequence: TGCGCCAGCAGCCCCCCCGGACACATCTACGAGCAGTACTTC. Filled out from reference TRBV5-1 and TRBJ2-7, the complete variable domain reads KAGVTQTPRYLIKTRGQQVTLSCSPISGHRSVSWYQQTPGQGLQFLFEYFSETQRNKGNFPGRFSGRQFSNSRSEMNVSTLELGDSALYLCASSPPGHIYEQYFGPGTRLTVT.

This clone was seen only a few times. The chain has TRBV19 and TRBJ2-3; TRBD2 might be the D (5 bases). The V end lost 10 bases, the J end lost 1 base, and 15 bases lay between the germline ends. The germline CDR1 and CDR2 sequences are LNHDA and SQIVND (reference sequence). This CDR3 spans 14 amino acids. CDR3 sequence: CAIATGLGTDTQYF. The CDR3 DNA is TGTGCCATCGCGACTGGACTTGGCACAGATACGCAGTATTTT. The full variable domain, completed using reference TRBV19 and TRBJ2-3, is DGGITQSPKYLFRKEGQNVTLSCEQNLNHDAMYWYRQDPGQGLRLIYYSQIVNDFQKGDIAEGYSVSREKKESFPLTVTSAQKNPTAFYLCAIATGLGTDTQYFGPGTRLTVL.

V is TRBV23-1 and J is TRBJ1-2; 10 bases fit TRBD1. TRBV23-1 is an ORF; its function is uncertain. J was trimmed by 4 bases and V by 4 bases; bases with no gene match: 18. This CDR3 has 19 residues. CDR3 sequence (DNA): TGCGCCAGCAGTCGCGACAGGGGGCGAGATTTCACGGCCTGCTATGGCTACACCTTC. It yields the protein CASSRDRGRDFTACYGYTF.

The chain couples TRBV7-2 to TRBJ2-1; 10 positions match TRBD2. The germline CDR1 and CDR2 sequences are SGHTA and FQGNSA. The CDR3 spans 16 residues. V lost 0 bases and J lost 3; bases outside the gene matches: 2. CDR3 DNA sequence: TGTGCCAGCAGCTTAGCGGCTAGCGGGGGCTACAATGAGCAGTTCTTC. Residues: CASSLAASGGYNEQFF.

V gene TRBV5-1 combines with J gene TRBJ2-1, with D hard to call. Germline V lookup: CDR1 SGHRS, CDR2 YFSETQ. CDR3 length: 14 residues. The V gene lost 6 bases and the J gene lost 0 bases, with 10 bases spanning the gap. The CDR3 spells CASTDWSSYNEQFF. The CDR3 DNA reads TGCGCCAGCACCGACTGGAGCTCCTACAATGAGCAGTTCTTC.

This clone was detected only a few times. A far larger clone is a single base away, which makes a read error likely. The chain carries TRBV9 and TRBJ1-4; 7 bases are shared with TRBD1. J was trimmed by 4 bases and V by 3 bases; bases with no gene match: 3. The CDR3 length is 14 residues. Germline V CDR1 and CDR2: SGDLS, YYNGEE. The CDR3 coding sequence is TGTGCCAGCAGCGGCCGGGACAGTAATGAAAAACTGTTTTTT. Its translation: CASSGRDSNEKLFF.

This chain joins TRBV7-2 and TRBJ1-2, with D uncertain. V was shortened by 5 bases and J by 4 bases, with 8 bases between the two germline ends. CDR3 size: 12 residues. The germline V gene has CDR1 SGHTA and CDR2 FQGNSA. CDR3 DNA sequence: TGTGCCAGCAGCCTCAATCTCTATGGCTACACCTTC. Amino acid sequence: CASSLNLYGYTF.

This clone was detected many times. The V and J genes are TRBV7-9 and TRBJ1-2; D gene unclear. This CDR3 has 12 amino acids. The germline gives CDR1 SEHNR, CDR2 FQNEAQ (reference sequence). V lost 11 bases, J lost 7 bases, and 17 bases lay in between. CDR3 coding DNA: TGTGCCGTCAGAAAGACCTCCCCTGGCTACACCTTC. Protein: CAVRKTSPGYTF. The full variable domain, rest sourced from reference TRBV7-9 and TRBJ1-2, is DTGVSQNPRHKITKRGQNVTFRCDPISEHNRLYWYRQTLGQGPEFLTYFQNEAQLEKSRLLSDRFSAERPKGSFSTLEIQRTEQGDSAMYLCAVRKTSPGYTFGSGTRLTVV.

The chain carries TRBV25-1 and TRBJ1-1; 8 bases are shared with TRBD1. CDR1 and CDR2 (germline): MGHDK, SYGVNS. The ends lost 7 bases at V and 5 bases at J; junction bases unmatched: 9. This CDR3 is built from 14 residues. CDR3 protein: CASTGQGKVTEAFF. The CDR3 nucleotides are TGTGCCAGCACTGGACAGGGTAAGGTGACTGAAGCTTTCTTT.

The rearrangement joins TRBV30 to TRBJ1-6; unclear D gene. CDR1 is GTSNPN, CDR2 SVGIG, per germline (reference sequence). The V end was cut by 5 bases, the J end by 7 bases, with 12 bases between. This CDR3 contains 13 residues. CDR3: CAWGPGPNSPLHF. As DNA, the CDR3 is TGTGCCTGGGGTCCCGGGCCAAATTCACCCCTCCACTTT.

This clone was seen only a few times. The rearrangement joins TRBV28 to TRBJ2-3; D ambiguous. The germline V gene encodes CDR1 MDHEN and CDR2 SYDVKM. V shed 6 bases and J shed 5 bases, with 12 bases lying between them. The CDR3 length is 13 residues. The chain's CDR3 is CASRSRSRDTQYF. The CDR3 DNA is TGTGCCAGCAGAAGTCGGTCCAGAGATACGCAGTATTTT. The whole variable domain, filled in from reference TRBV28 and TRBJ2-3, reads DVKVTQSSRYLVKRTGEKVFLECVQDMDHENMFWYRQDPGLGLRLIYFSYDVKMKEKGDIPEGYSVSREKKERFSLILESASTNQTSMYLCASRSRSRDTQYFGPGTRLTVL.

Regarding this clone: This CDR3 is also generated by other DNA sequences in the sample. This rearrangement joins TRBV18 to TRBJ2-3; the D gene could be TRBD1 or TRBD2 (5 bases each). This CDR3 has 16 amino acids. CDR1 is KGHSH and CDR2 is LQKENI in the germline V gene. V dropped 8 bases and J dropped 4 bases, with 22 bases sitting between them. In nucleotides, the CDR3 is TGTGCCAGCGCCCAAAGCGGTTTCCGGGGCGCAGATACGCAGTATTTT. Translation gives CASAQSGFRGADTQYF.

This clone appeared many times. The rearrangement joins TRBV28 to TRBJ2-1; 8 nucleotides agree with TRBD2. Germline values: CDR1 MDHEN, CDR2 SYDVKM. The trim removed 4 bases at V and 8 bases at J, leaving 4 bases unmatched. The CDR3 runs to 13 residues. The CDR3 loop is CASSSHGGDEQFF. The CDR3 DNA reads TGTGCCAGCAGTTCTCACGGGGGGGATGAGCAGTTCTTC.

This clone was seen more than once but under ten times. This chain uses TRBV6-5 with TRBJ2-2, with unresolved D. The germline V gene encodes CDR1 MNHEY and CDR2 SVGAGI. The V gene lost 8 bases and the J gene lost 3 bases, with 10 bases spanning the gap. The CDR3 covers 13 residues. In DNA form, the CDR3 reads TGTGCCAGCGACCGCTACGACACCGGGGAGCTGTTTTTT. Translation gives CASDRYDTGELFF.

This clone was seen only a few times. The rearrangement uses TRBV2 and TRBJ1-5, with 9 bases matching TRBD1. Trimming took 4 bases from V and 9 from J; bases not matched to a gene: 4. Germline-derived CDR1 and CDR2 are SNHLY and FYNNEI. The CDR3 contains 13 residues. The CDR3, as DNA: TGTGCCAGCAGTGGAGGGACAGGGTGGCCCCAGCATTTT. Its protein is CASSGGTGWPQHF. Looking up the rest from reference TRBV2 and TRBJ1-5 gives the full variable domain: EPEVTQTPSHQVTQMGQEVILRCVPISNHLYFYWYRQILGQKVEFLVSFYNNEISEKSEIFDDQFSVERPDGSNFTLKIRSTKLEDSAMYFCASSGGTGWPQHFGDGTRLSIL.

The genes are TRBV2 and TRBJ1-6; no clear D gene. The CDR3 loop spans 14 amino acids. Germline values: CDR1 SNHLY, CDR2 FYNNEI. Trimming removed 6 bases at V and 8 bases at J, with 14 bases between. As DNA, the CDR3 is TGTGCCAGCAGCGCCCTAGAACGGTATTCACCCCTCCACTTT. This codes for CASSALERYSPLHF.

The CDR3 here is CASSRRTTSVHEQYF. CDR3 in DNA: TGTGCCAGCAGTCGACGGACGACTAGCGTTCACGAGCAGTACTTC. The chain carries TRBV6-5 and TRBJ2-7, with 8 bases aligning to TRBD2. Germline V gene lookup returns CDR1 MNHEY and CDR2 SVGAGI. V was clipped by 5 bases and J by 5 bases; unmatched bases: 11. This CDR3 spans 15 amino acids.

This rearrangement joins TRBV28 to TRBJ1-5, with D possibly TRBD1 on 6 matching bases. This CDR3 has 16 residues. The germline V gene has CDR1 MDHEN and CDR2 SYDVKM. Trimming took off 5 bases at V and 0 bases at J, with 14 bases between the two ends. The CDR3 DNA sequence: TGTGCCAGCAGTCCGACAGGTGGTTTTAGCAATCAGCCCCAGCATTTT. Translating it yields CASSPTGGFSNQPQHF. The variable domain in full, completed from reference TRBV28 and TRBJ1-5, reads DVKVTQSSRYLVKRTGEKVFLECVQDMDHENMFWYRQDPGLGLRLIYFSYDVKMKEKGDIPEGYSVSREKKERFSLILESASTNQTSMYLCASSPTGGFSNQPQHFGDGTRLSIL.

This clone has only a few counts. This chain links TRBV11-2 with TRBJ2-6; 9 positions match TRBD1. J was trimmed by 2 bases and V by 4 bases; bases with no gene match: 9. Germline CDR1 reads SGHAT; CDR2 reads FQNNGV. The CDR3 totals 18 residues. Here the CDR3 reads CASSSKQGAYAGANVLTF. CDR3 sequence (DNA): TGTGCCAGCAGCTCAAAACAGGGGGCGTATGCTGGGGCCAACGTCCTGACTTTC.

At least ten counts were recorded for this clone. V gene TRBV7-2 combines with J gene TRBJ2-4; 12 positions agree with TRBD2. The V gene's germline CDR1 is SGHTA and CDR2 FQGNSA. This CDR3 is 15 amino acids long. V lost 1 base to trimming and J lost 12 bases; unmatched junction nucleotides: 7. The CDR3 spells CASSLDSSGGAAQYF. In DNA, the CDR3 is TGTGCCAGCAGCTTAGATTCTAGCGGGGGGGCCGCTCAGTACTTC.

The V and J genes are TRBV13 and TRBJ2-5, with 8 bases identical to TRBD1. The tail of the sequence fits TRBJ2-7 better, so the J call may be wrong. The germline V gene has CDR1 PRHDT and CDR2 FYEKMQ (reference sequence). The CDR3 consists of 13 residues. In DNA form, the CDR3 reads TGTGCCAGCAGCCGGGACAGGACGTACGAGCAGTACTTC. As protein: CASSRDRTYEQYF.